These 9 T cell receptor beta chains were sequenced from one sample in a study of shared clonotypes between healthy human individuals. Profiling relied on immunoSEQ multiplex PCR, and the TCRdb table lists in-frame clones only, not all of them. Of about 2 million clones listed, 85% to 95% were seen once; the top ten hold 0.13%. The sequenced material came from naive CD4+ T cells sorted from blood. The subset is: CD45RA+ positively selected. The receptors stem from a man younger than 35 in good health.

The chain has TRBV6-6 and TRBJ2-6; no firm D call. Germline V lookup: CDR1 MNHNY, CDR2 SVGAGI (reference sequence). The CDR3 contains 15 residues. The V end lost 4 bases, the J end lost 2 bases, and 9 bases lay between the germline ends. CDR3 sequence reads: CASSSEVAGANVLTF. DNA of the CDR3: TGTGCCAGCAGTTCAGAAGTGGCTGGGGCCAACGTCCTGACTTTC.

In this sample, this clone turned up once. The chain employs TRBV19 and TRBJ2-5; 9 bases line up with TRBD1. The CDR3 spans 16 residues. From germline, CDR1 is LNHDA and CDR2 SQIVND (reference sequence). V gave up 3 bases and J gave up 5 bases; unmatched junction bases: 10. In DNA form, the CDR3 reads TGTGCCAGTAGTATCGGGGGACAGGGTCCCCTGGAGACCCAGTACTTC. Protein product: CASSIGGQGPLETQYF.

The CDR3 spells CASSPHRSGTLSPLHF. The CDR3 DNA sequence: TGTGCCAGCAGTCCACACCGCAGTGGGACCCTTTCACCCCTCCACTTT. The rearrangement joins TRBV6-6 to TRBJ1-6, with D possibly being TRBD1 (5 bases). Per the germline V gene, CDR1 is MNHNY and CDR2 is SVGAGI (reference sequence). V was pared by 5 bases and J by 9 bases, with 20 bases between. CDR3 size: 16 residues.

DNA for the CDR3: TGTGCCAGCAGTTGGACAGACCAAGCTAGGGCTTTCTTT. It is translated as CASSWTDQARAFF. The gene calls are TRBV28 and TRBJ1-1; weak D call: TRBD1 (6 bases). V was pared by 4 bases and J by 11 bases, with 17 bases between. The germline V gene has CDR1 MDHEN and CDR2 SYDVKM. The CDR3 totals 13 residues.

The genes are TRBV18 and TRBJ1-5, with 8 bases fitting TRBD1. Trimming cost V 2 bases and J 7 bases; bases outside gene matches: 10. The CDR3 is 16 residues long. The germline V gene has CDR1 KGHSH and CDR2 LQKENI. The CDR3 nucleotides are TGTGCCAGCTCACCAGGACAGGGCCCGGCTAACCAGCCCCAGCATTTT. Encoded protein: CASSPGQGPANQPQHF.

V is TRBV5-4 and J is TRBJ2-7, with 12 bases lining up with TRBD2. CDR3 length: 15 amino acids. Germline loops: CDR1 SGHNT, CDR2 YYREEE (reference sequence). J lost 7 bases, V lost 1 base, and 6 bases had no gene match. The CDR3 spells CASSLPSGRAGEQYF. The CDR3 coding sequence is TGTGCCAGCAGCTTGCCTAGCGGGAGGGCGGGTGAGCAGTACTTC.

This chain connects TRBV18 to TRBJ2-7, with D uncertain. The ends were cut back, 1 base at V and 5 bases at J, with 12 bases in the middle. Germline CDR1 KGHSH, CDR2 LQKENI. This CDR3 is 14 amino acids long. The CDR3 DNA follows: TGTGCCAGCTCACCACAGGCTAAGATCGACGAGCAGTACTTC. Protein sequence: CASSPQAKIDEQYF.

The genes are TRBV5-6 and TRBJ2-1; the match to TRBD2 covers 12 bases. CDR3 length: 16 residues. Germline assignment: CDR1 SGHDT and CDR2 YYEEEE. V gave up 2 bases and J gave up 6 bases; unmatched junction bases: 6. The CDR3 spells CASSLALAGGPNEQFF. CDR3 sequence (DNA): TGTGCCAGCAGCTTAGCACTAGCGGGAGGACCCAATGAGCAGTTCTTC. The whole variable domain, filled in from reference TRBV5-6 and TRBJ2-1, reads DAGVTQSPTHLIKTRGQQVTLRCSPKSGHDTVSWYQQALGQGPQFIFQYYEEEERQRGNFPDRFSGHQFPNYSSELNVNALLLGDSALYLCASSLALAGGPNEQFFGPGTRLTVL.

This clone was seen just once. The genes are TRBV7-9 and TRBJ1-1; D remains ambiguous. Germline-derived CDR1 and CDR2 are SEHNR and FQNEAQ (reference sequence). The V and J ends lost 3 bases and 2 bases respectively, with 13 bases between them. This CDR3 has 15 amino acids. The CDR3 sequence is CASSLAGHHNTEAFF. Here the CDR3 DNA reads TGTGCCAGCAGCTTGGCTGGCCACCATAACACTGAAGCTTTCTTT.